The 23 T cell receptor beta chains reported below all come from one sample, sequenced in a study of blood T cell repertoires in COVID-19. Sequenced by immunoSEQ multiplex PCR; TCRdb stores in-frame clones only, minus some. The sample holds around 100,000 clones; under 75% are singletons and the top ten take 5% to 6.5%. Material: peripheral blood. The receptors come from a man older than 75 with acute or convalescent COVID-19.

The V gene is TRBV5-8, the J gene TRBJ1-4; D perhaps matches TRBD1 (5 bases). Germline V gene sequence: CDR1 SGHTS, CDR2 YDEGEE. CDR3 length: 16 amino acids. The ends were cut back, 4 bases at V and 5 bases at J, with 18 bases in the middle. The CDR3 is CASSNSPGIFNEKLFF. CDR3 bases: TGTGCCAGCAGCAACTCCCCAGGGATCTTCAATGAAAAACTGTTTTTT.

The chain joins TRBV2 to TRBJ2-5; 8 bases agree with TRBD2. The CDR3 runs 14 residues. Trimming cost V 7 bases and J 2 bases; bases outside gene matches: 6. Germline V CDR1 and CDR2: SNHLY, FYNNEI. The CDR3 sequence is CASMKASGQETQYF. The CDR3 nucleotides read TGTGCCAGCATGAAAGCTAGCGGGCAAGAGACCCAGTACTTC.

V is TRBV19 and J is TRBJ1-5; tentative D call: TRBD1 (6 bases). The CDR3 runs to 15 residues. CDR1 LNHDA and CDR2 SQIVND come from the germline V gene (reference sequence). Trimming shortened V by 5 bases and J by 0 bases, and 11 bases separated the two germline ends. In DNA form, the CDR3 reads TGTGCCAGTAGTTCCATACAGGGTAGCAATCAGCCCCAGCATTTT. Protein sequence: CASSSIQGSNQPQHF.

The sample holds a few counts of this clone. The rearrangement links TRBV5-1 to TRBJ1-1, with D maybe TRBD1 (6 bases). The CDR3 consists of 14 residues. V shed 5 bases and J shed 0 bases, with 11 bases lying between them. The germline gives CDR1 SGHRS, CDR2 YFSETQ. The CDR3 reads CASSSGAMNTEAFF. The CDR3 DNA sequence: TGCGCCAGCAGTTCAGGGGCCATGAACACTGAAGCTTTCTTT.

V and J are TRBV2 and TRBJ2-3, with 16 bases aligning to TRBD2. J was trimmed by 5 bases and V by 7 bases; bases with no gene match: 9. CDR1 is SNHLY, CDR2 FYNNEI, per germline. The CDR3 covers 17 residues. DNA for the CDR3: TGTGCCAGCAACGCCGGGACTAGCGGGAGGGCCAGAGATACGCAGTATTTT. Translating it yields CASNAGTSGRARDTQYF.

The table lists this clone with a few counts. The rearrangement uses TRBV18 and TRBJ2-5, with 7 bases identical to TRBD1. This CDR3 has 14 residues. V shed 5 bases, J shed 3 bases, and the junction held 6 bases outside the gene matches. CDR1 is KGHSH, CDR2 LQKENI, per germline. Here the CDR3 DNA reads TGTGCCAGCTCAGACGGGACAGAGAAAGAGACCCAGTACTTC. Amino acids: CASSDGTEKETQYF. The full variable domain, with the rest looked up from reference TRBV18 and TRBJ2-5, is NAGVMQNPRHLVRRRGQEARLRCSPMKGHSHVYWYRQLPEEGLKFMVYLQKENIIDESGMPKERFSAEFPKEGPSILRIQQVVRGDSAAYFCASSDGTEKETQYFGPGTRLLVL.

This clone was counted a single time. V and J are TRBV5-4 and TRBJ2-1; 8 bases align to TRBD2. The CDR3 loop spans 15 amino acids. V was pared by 0 bases and J by 4 bases, with 3 bases of the junction left unmatched. CDR1 is SGHNT, CDR2 YYREEE, per germline (reference sequence). CDR3 DNA: TGTGCCAGCAGCTTGGATGCTAGCGGGTACAATGAGCAGTTCTTC. Translating gives CASSLDASGYNEQFF.

The rearrangement links TRBV28 to TRBJ2-7; D is possibly TRBD2 (5 bases). The CDR3 totals 16 residues. Trimming shortened V by 3 bases and J by 0 bases, and 15 bases separated the two germline ends. CDR1 MDHEN and CDR2 SYDVKM come from the germline V gene. This CDR3 is CASSFSLAGLSYEQYF. In nucleotides, the CDR3 is TGTGCCAGCAGTTTTTCCCTCGCGGGCCTCTCCTACGAGCAGTACTTC.

This chain joins TRBV24-1 and TRBJ1-2; D is perhaps TRBD1 (5 bases). V was pared by 2 bases and J by 4 bases, with 10 bases between. Germline-derived CDR1 and CDR2 are KGHDR and SFDVKD. CDR3 length equals 14 residues. The CDR3 nucleotides are TGTGCCACCAGTGATTATGGACAAGCCTATGGCTACACCTTC. Translated, it gives CATSDYGQAYGYTF.

This chain links TRBV15 with TRBJ2-1; TRBD2 might be the D (5 bases). The V and J ends lost 1 base and 7 bases respectively, with 11 bases between them. The CDR3 spans 14 residues. The germline V gene has CDR1 LNHNV and CDR2 YYDKDF (reference sequence). Here the CDR3 DNA reads TGTGCCACCAGCAGAGGAACTAGATTTAATGAGCAGTTCTTC. It encodes CATSRGTRFNEQFF.

V is TRBV2 and J is TRBJ2-1; 10 nucleotides align to TRBD1. Germline V gene data show CDR1 as SNHLY and CDR2 as FYNNEI. CDR3 length equals 14 residues. CDR3 protein: CASGQGGSYNEQFF. CDR3 in DNA: TGTGCTAGCGGACAGGGGGGTTCCTACAATGAGCAGTTCTTC.

The chain has TRBV23-1 and TRBJ2-7, with TRBD1 as a possible D gene (5 bases). TRBV23-1 is filed as an ORF, its function uncertain. The CDR3 sequence is 15 residues long. V lost 2 bases to trimming and J lost 2 bases, with 13 bases between them. The CDR3 coding sequence is TGCGCCAGCAGTCAAATGGGGCAGGTTCCCTACGAGCAGTACTTC. Its translation: CASSQMGQVPYEQYF.

The chain couples TRBV28 to TRBJ2-1; D is possibly TRBD1 (6 bases). CDR3 length: 16 residues. Trimming took 5 bases from V and 5 from J, leaving 19 bases between them. Germline CDR1 is MDHEN and CDR2 is SYDVKM. The CDR3 loop reads CASSPTWTANNNEQFF. The CDR3 DNA sequence: TGTGCCAGCAGTCCGACCTGGACAGCGAATAACAATGAGCAGTTCTTC.

This chain links TRBV4-1 with TRBJ2-3, with 9 bases aligning to TRBD1. Germline CDR1 MGHRA, CDR2 YSYEKL. The CDR3 has 17 amino acids. The V gene end was trimmed by 0 bases and the J gene end by 4 bases; junction bases not matched to a gene: 8. This CDR3 reads CASSQDWGTGRSDTQYF. CDR3 nucleotides: TGCGCCAGCAGCCAAGATTGGGGGACAGGGCGATCAGATACGCAGTATTTT.

The chain joins TRBV5-5 to TRBJ2-1; tentatively, D is TRBD2 (6 bases). Germline V gives CDR1 SGHKS, CDR2 YYEKEE (reference sequence). Trimming removed 3 bases from V and 4 bases from J, with 14 bases in between. The length of the CDR3 is 15 residues. The CDR3 nucleotides are TGTGCCAGCAGCTCGTTAGCGGAGCCGTACAATGAGCAGTTCTTC. It is translated as CASSSLAEPYNEQFF. Full variable domain (missing parts from reference TRBV5-5 and TRBJ2-1): DAGVTQSPTHLIKTRGQQVTLRCSPISGHKSVSWYQQVLGQGPQFIFQYYEKEERGRGNFPDRFSARQFPNYSSELNVNALLLGDSALYLCASSSLAEPYNEQFFGPGTRLTVL.

The rearrangement uses TRBV3-1 (or the pseudogene TRBV3-2) and TRBJ2-7; D gene unclear. V was shortened by 1 base and J by 0 bases, with 4 bases between the two germline ends. The CDR3 totals 13 residues. Germline assignment: CDR1 LGHDT and CDR2 YNNKEL (reference sequence). CDR3 region: CASSQVVSYEQYF. CDR3 sequence (DNA): TGTGCCAGCAGCCAAGTCGTCTCCTACGAGCAGTACTTC.

This clone showed up just a few times. The chain has TRBV5-1 and TRBJ2-5; 11 nucleotides agree with TRBD2. The germline CDR1 and CDR2 sequences are SGHRS and YFSETQ. V lost 4 bases to trimming and J lost 2 bases; unmatched junction nucleotides: 4. The CDR3 has 15 amino acids. The CDR3 DNA follows: TGCGCCAGCAGCCGGACTAGCGGGTCTCAAGAGACCCAGTACTTC. Its protein product is CASSRTSGSQETQYF. The entire variable domain, with the rest obtained from reference TRBV5-1 and TRBJ2-5, is as follows: KAGVTQTPRYLIKTRGQQVTLSCSPISGHRSVSWYQQTPGQGLQFLFEYFSETQRNKGNFPGRFSGRQFSNSRSEMNVSTLELGDSALYLCASSRTSGSQETQYFGPGTRLLVL.

The chain recombines TRBV25-1 with TRBJ2-1, with D hard to call. This CDR3 contains 15 residues. Germline CDR1 and CDR2: MGHDK and SYGVNS. V was pared by 6 bases and J by 3 bases, with 15 bases between. CDR3 in DNA: TGTGCCAGCAGGTCGTCGGGTGCCGACTACAATGAGCAGTTCTTC. Residues: CASRSSGADYNEQFF.

A few counts support this clone. The J gene is TRBJ2-1, the V gene TRBV24-1; 14 bases map to TRBD2. V shed 9 bases and J 7 bases; nucleotides not matched to a gene: 13. This CDR3 has 17 residues. CDR1 is KGHDR, CDR2 SFDVKD, per germline. The CDR3: CATGSPGLAGVENEQFF. In DNA, the CDR3 is TGTGCCACCGGTAGCCCGGGACTAGCGGGAGTGGAAAATGAGCAGTTCTTC.

The chain has TRBV18 and TRBJ2-1, with TRBD2 matching 12 bases. CDR1 KGHSH and CDR2 LQKENI come from the germline V gene. V was pared by 5 bases and J by 10 bases, with 6 bases of the junction left unmatched. CDR3 size: 14 residues. The CDR3 sequence: CASSSGLAGQEQFF. The DNA for the CDR3 is TGTGCCAGCTCATCCGGACTAGCGGGACAGGAGCAGTTCTTC.

The gene calls are TRBV28 and TRBJ1-5; TRBD1 might be the D (5 bases). The ends were cut back, 10 bases at V and 4 bases at J, with 17 bases in the middle. CDR3 length: 14 residues. Germline CDR1 reads MDHEN; CDR2 reads SYDVKM. The CDR3 protein is CATGGEVSNQPQHF. CDR3 in DNA: TGTGCCACCGGAGGGGAGGTTTCTAATCAGCCCCAGCATTTT. The full variable domain, in which reference TRBV28 and TRBJ1-5 provide the parts outside the CDR3, is DVKVTQSSRYLVKRTGEKVFLECVQDMDHENMFWYRQDPGLGLRLIYFSYDVKMKEKGDIPEGYSVSREKKERFSLILESASTNQTSMYLCATGGEVSNQPQHFGDGTRLSIL.

The J gene is TRBJ2-2, the V gene TRBV5-1; D is possibly TRBD2 (5 bases). The CDR3 totals 15 residues. V was clipped by 4 bases and J by 5 bases, with 15 bases between them. The V gene's germline CDR1 is SGHRS and CDR2 YFSETQ. The CDR3 sequence: CASSPERVGTGELFF. In DNA, the CDR3 is TGCGCCAGCAGCCCTGAGAGGGTCGGGACCGGGGAGCTGTTTTTT.

The V gene is TRBV3-1 (or the pseudogene TRBV3-2), the J gene TRBJ2-1, with D unresolved. The V gene's germline CDR1 is LGHDT and CDR2 YNNKEL (reference sequence). The CDR3 loop spans 14 amino acids. Trimming took off 0 bases at V and 4 bases at J, with 7 bases between the two ends. The DNA for the CDR3 is TGTGCCAGCAGCCAAGAGGTGAGGTACAATGAGCAGTTCTTC. Its protein is CASSQEVRYNEQFF.